A selection of T cell receptor beta chains follows, all from one sample in a study of radiotherapy plus CTLA-4 blockade in lung cancer. Assay used: immunoSEQ multiplex PCR; TCRdb lists only in-frame clones, some missing. The table lists roughly 48,000 clones, around 69% of them singletons. The sequencing here drew on peripheral blood, taken from a patient treated with radiotherapy plus ipilimumab. Source of these receptors: a human donor with non-small cell lung cancer who had stable disease on radiotherapy plus ipilimumab. Both conserved end residues are part of each CDR3. The D gene is left open where the match is weak. Where a row states a size, it is once, few, many or the class of an expanded clone; other rows omit it.

j_call clone_size d_call cdr3_length v_call cdr3_nt cdr3_aa
TRBJ1-4 - - 13 TRBV5-1 TGCGCCAGCAGCTTGGCAGGGAATGAAAAACTGTTTTTT CASSLAGNEKLFF
TRBJ1-2 once - 14 TRBV6-1 TGTGCCAGCAGTCCCCCCGGGGTAAACTATGGCTACACCTTC CASSPPGVNYGYTF
TRBJ1-1 - - 13 TRBV5-1 TGCGCCAGCAGCTTGGCAGGGACCACTGAAGCTTTCTTT CASSLAGTTEAFF
TRBJ2-1 - - 12 TRBV13 TGTGCCAGCACTATTCCGGGCCGGGAGCAGTTCTTC CASTIPGREQFF
TRBJ1-6 - TRBD1 15 TRBV6-4 TGTGCCAGCAGTCCACAGGGGCCAGGAAATTCACCCCTCCACTTT CASSPQGPGNSPLHF
TRBJ2-7 - - 14 TRBV6-1 TGTGCCAGCACCCGGCGGGACTCCGGCCACGAGCAGTACTTC CASTRRDSGHEQYF
TRBJ2-7 - TRBD1 16 TRBV5-1 TGCGCCAGCAGCTCCCCAACCGGGACAGGGGGCGACGAGCAGTACTTC CASSSPTGTGGDEQYF
TRBJ1-4 - TRBD1 14 TRBV5-6 TGTGCCAGCAGCCGGACAGGGCAAAATGAAAAACTGTTTTTT CASSRTGQNEKLFF
TRBJ1-4 - - 16 TRBV30 TGTGCCTGGTCCCCTGGACGAGGACTACTTAATGAAAAACTGTTTTTT CAWSPGRGLLNEKLFF
TRBJ1-5 - - 15 TRBV5-5 TGTGCCAGCAGCCCGGAAGGACTGCTTCGGCAGCCCCAGCATTTT CASSPEGLLRQPQHF
TRBJ1-1 - TRBD1 17 TRBV7-8 TGTGCCAGCAGCTTATTGGGGACAGGGCCTATGAACACTGAAGCTTTCTTT CASSLLGTGPMNTEAFF
TRBJ2-3 - TRBD2 15 TRBV7-2 TGTGCCAGCAGCTTCGCGGGGGGAGGTACAGATACGCAGTATTTT CASSFAGGGTDTQYF
TRBJ1-1 - - 13 TRBV6-1 TGTGCCAGCAGTTCCTTGACAGACACTGAAGCTTTCTTT CASSSLTDTEAFF
TRBJ2-2 - - 15 TRBV19 TGTGCCAGTACCATGGACGCCGCGAACACCGGGGAGCTGTTTTTT CASTMDAANTGELFF
TRBJ2-5 few - 13 TRBV5-1 TGCGCCAGCAGCTTGGCAGGTTGGGAGACCCAGTACTTC CASSLAGWETQYF
TRBJ2-3 - TRBD1 17 TRBV10-3 TGTGCCATCAGTGAGTCGGTGACAGGGGGCGGCACAGATACGCAGTATTTT CAISESVTGGGTDTQYF
TRBJ1-5 few - 18 TRBV18 TGTGCCAGCTCACCGGATAAGGGGACGATCAGTAGCAATCAGCCCCAGCATTTT CASSPDKGTISSNQPQHF
TRBJ1-4 - TRBD1 15 TRBV5-4 TGTGCCAGCAGCGGCGGGACAGGAATTAATGAAAAACTGTTTTTT CASSGGTGINEKLFF
TRBJ1-2 - - 14 TRBV6-5 TGTGCCAGCACTACGGGAGGGGATATCTATGGCTACACCTTC CASTTGGDIYGYTF
TRBJ1-2 few - 12 TRBV19 TGTGCCAGTAGCTGGGGGATCTATGGCTACACCTTC CASSWGIYGYTF
TRBJ1-1 - - 12 TRBV18 TGTGCCAGCTCACCGATCTTTCCCGAAGCTTTCTTT CASSPIFPEAFF
TRBJ1-5 - - 14 TRBV15 TGTGCCACCAGCAAACAGGGTTACAATCAGCCCCAGCATTTT CATSKQGYNQPQHF
TRBJ1-2 - TRBD1 12 TRBV4-2 TGTGCCAGCAGCCCACAGGGGGCTGGCTACACCTTC CASSPQGAGYTF